These T cell receptor beta chains were read from a single sample in a study of T cell repertoires in cytomegalovirus infection. These receptors are not linked to any known antigen. TCRdb redid the calling of the reads with MiXCR, one entry per CDR3 protein. This table has about 920,000 distinct CDR3 sequences, approximately 31% appearing once. This sample comprised cultured CD8+ T cells from PBMCs, obtained from culture after CMV antigen stimulation. These receptors were taken from a human donor in good health (CMV status not recorded). Some clones in this sample may be carry-over from other donors' samples. Both conserved end residues are part of each CDR3. Each record gives: J gene, D gene, clone size, V gene, CDR3 protein, CDR3 DNA. A D gene is named only where the DNA matches it firmly. Expanded clones are given a class, and other clones once, few, many or no size at all.

TRBJ2-3 . . TRBV4-2 CASSQVLPSDTQYF TGTGCCAGCAGCCAAGTCCTCCCCTCAGATACGCAGTATTTT
TRBJ1-2 . . TRBV7-9 CASSASDTYGYTF TGTGCCAGCAGCGCTAGTGACACTTATGGCTACACCTTC
TRBJ2-1 . few TRBV9 CASSVRVGYNEQFF TGTGCCAGCAGCGTACGGGTTGGGTACAATGAGCAGTTCTTC
TRBJ2-5 . . TRBV7-6 CASSLEYVQETQYF TGTGCCAGCAGCTTAGAATACGTCCAAGAGACCCAGTACTTC
TRBJ2-1 TRBD2 many TRBV7-8 CASTLGGGENEQFF TGTGCCAGCACCCTGGGCGGGGGAGAGAATGAGCAGTTCTTC
TRBJ1-5 . many TRBV7-7 CASSLWKGQPQHF TGTGCTAGCAGCTTATGGAAAGGCCAGCCCCAGCATTTT
TRBJ2-7 . few TRBV12-3/TRBV12-4 CASRGGRDIRGRLSYEQYF TGTGCCAGCAGAGGGGGGCGCGACATCAGGGGCCGTCTTTCCTACGAGCAGTACTTC
TRBJ1-6 . few TRBV4-1 CASSQDSSDNSPLHF TGCGCCAGCAGCCAAGACAGTTCGGATAATTCACCCCTCCACTTT
TRBJ1-5 TRBD1 few TRBV27 CASSPRPDRGDQPQHF TGTGCCAGCAGTCCCCGCCCGGACAGGGGTGATCAGCCCCAGCATTTT
TRBJ2-2 . . TRBV5-6 CASRPRKGVNTGELFF TGTGCCAGCAGACCCCGAAAGGGTGTGAACACCGGGGAGCTGTTTTTT
TRBJ1-4 TRBD1 many TRBV7-9 CASSSGTRGSLNEKLFF TGTGCCAGCAGCTCGGGAACCAGGGGGTCGCTTAATGAAAAACTGTTTTTT
TRBJ1-5 TRBD1 few TRBV12-3/TRBV12-4 CASSSTPGTGGYQPQHF TGTGCCAGCAGTTCAACCCCCGGGACAGGGGGTTATCAGCCCCAGCATTTT
TRBJ2-6 TRBD1 many TRBV7-6 CASSRDRNSGANVLTF TGTGCCAGCAGCCGGGACAGGAACTCTGGGGCCAACGTCCTGACTTTC
TRBJ1-4 . many TRBV7-2 CASPIGGEKLFF TGTGCCAGCCCGATTGGCGGGGAAAAACTGTTTTTT
TRBJ2-3 . many TRBV12-3/TRBV12-4 CASSLMQSTDTQYF TGTGCCAGCAGTTTAATGCAGAGCACAGATACGCAGTATTTT
TRBJ2-2 . . TRBV15 CATSRVIDGVGDTGELFF TGTGCCACCAGCAGAGTAATTGACGGGGTCGGTGATACCGGGGAGCTGTTTTTT
TRBJ1-1 . few TRBV29-1 CSVEQGYGEAFF TGCAGCGTTGAACAGGGATACGGTGAAGCTTTCTTT
TRBJ1-2 TRBD1 few TRBV5-1 CASSLRDRLDGYTF TGCGCCAGCAGCCTCCGGGACAGGCTCGACGGCTACACCTTC
TRBJ2-7 . once TRBV27 CASSPGEISYEQYF TGTGCCAGCAGTCCAGGAGAAATCTCCTACGAGCAGTACTTC
TRBJ1-1 TRBD1 many TRBV6-5 CASSLQGKGTEAFF TGTGCCAGCAGTTTACAGGGGAAAGGAACTGAAGCTTTCTTT
TRBJ2-2 TRBD2 many TRBV2 CASSAISGGVGELFF TGTGCCAGCAGTGCGATCTCCGGGGGGGTTGGAGAGCTGTTTTTT
TRBJ1-3 . few TRBV7-6 CASSIEGIPSGNTIYF TGTGCCAGCAGCATCGAGGGGATCCCCTCTGGAAACACCATATATTTT
TRBJ1-4 . few TRBV4-1 CASNARGPGSEKLFF TGCGCCAGCAATGCAAGGGGTCCAGGGAGTGAAAAACTGTTTTTT
TRBJ1-2 . many TRBV6-2/TRBV6-3 CASSSTALGTPDHPNYGYTF TGTGCCAGCAGTTCCACCGCCCTGGGGACGCCAGACCACCCTAACTATGGCTACACCTTC
TRBJ1-2 . . TRBV7-8 CASSLGPGIGYGYTF TGTGCCAGCAGCTTAGGTCCCGGTATTGGCTATGGCTACACCTTC
TRBJ2-7 . few TRBV2 CASSDYGSSYEQYF TGTGCCAGCAGTGATTATGGCAGCTCCTACGAGCAGTACTTC
TRBJ2-2 . . TRBV7-9 CASSRGDSRRGPHTGELFF TGTGCCAGCAGCCGAGGGGACTCAAGGCGGGGGCCCCACACCGGGGAGCTGTTTTTT
TRBJ2-3 TRBD2 . TRBV7-8 CASSQLAGGNTDTQYF TGTGCCAGCAGCCAACTAGCGGGGGGGAACACAGATACGCAGTATTTT
TRBJ2-5 . few TRBV9 CASSVGTVQKETQYF TGTGCCAGCAGCGTAGGAACGGTTCAGAAGGAGACCCAGTACTTC
TRBJ2-1 TRBD1 many TRBV7-6 CASSPRTGSPYNEQFF TGTGCCAGCAGCCCCCGGACAGGGTCGCCCTACAATGAGCAGTTCTTC
TRBJ2-1 TRBD2 . TRBV6-6 CASSSSGGAREQFF TGTGCCAGCAGTTCTAGCGGGGGGGCGCGTGAGCAGTTCTTC
TRBJ1-1 . once TRBV7-2 CASSPYPRQSNIEAFF TGTGCCAGCAGTCCGTACCCCCGGCAGTCGAACATTGAAGCTTTCTTT
TRBJ2-2 . few TRBV7-2 CASSFRTPKTGELFF TGTGCCAGCAGCTTCCGGACACCTAAGACCGGGGAGCTGTTTTTT
TRBJ2-1 . few TRBV7-9 CASSLGDTVAQFF TGTGCCAGCAGCTTAGGGGACACCGTGGCCCAGTTCTTC
TRBJ2-2 TRBD1 . TRBV5-3 CASSYFGTGTGELFF TGTGCCAGCAGCTACTTCGGGACAGGGACCGGGGAGCTGTTTTTT
TRBJ2-3 TRBD2 few TRBV27 CASSLSRLAGGPDTQYF TGTGCCAGCAGTTTATCCCGACTAGCGGGGGGACCGGATACGCAGTATTTT
TRBJ2-1 . few TRBV5-6 CASSQNDNEQFF TGTGCCAGCAGCCAAAATGACAATGAGCAGTTCTTC
TRBJ2-1 . . TRBV6-5 CASSYGSEYNEQFF TGTGCCAGCAGTTACGGCTCGGAATACAATGAGCAGTTCTTC
TRBJ1-2 . . TRBV6-5 CASSYSITGSLYGYTF TGTGCCAGCAGTTACTCGATAACAGGGTCCCTCTATGGCTACACCTTC
TRBJ1-4 TRBD1 many TRBV7-2 CASSTKTGGSEKLFF TGTGCCAGCAGCACAAAGACAGGGGGTTCAGAAAAACTGTTTTTT
TRBJ2-1 TRBD1 few TRBV19 CASRILTGSHEQFF TGTGCCAGTAGAATACTGACAGGGAGTCATGAGCAGTTCTTC
TRBJ2-7 . . TRBV5-8 CASSLSHFYEQYF TGTGCCAGCAGCTTGTCACATTTCTACGAGCAGTACTTC
TRBJ1-4 . . TRBV29-1 CSVYGEKLFF TGCAGCGTTTATGGAGAAAAACTGTTTTTT
TRBJ2-1 TRBD2 few TRBV7-9 CASSLGRAGDYNEQFF TGTGCCAGCAGCTTGGGAAGGGCGGGGGACTACAATGAGCAGTTCTTC
TRBJ1-1 . many TRBV7-9 CASSAGQNTEAFF TGTGCCAGCTCGGCAGGGCAGAACACTGAAGCTTTCTTT
TRBJ2-7 . few TRBV7-6 CVSSFVVGDYEQYF TGTGTCAGCAGCTTTGTGGTGGGGGACTACGAGCAGTACTTC